The 21 T cell receptor beta chains below come from one sample, sequenced in a study of Graves' ophthalmopathy and Graves' hyperthyroidism (dated by TCRdb to the late 2010s). The sequencer listed for this sample is Illumina HiSeq 2000. For repertoire sequencing, TCR beta CDR3 regions were amplified from RNA transcripts. A first-round RT-PCR used HTBI primers with the Qiagen OneStep RT-PCR kit, followed by a second-round multiplex PCR, size selection and purification. In-frame beta chains were kept once TCRdb had trimmed the public reads at Q25 with fastp and called clones with MiXCR. CDR3 protein sequences are deduplicated, and each keeps its most common genes and DNA. This sample lists hundreds of thousands of distinct CDR3 sequences; approximately 21% were detected once. The ten largest clones capture approximately 3.2% of the sample. Sequencing used peripheral blood. The source of these receptors is a young woman with stable Graves' hyperthyroidism. Donor details come from another sample of the same person, matched by shared clones.

This clonotype was seen many times. V is TRBV27 and J is TRBJ1-5; 8 positions agree with TRBD1. V gave up 6 bases and J gave up 5 bases; unmatched junction bases: 3. CDR3 length: 13 residues. Germline CDR1 MNHEY, CDR2 SMNVEV (reference sequence). CDR3 in DNA: TGTGCCAGCAGCCGGACAGGGTATCAGCCCCAGCATTTT. Protein: CASSRTGYQPQHF.

This clonotype has at least ten counts. The chain joins TRBV7-2 to TRBJ2-2; D gene ambiguous. Looked up from germline, CDR1 is SGHTA and CDR2 is FQGNSA. V was trimmed by 4 bases and J by 7 bases, leaving 10 bases between them. CDR3 size: 13 residues. Written as DNA, the CDR3 is TGTGCCAGCAGCTCTAGGCCTGGCGGGGAGCTGTTTTTT. Translated: CASSSRPGGELFF.

This clonotype was found once. The chain carries TRBV20-1 and TRBJ2-4, with 9 nucleotides matching TRBD1. Germline V gene data show CDR1 as DFQATT and CDR2 as SNEGSKA (reference sequence). V lost 6 bases to trimming and J lost 0 bases; unmatched junction nucleotides: 6. The CDR3 is 15 residues long. CDR3 residues: CSARQGVLAKNIQYF. The CDR3 nucleotides are TGCAGTGCCCGACAGGGGGTTCTAGCCAAAAACATTCAGTACTTC.

This chain uses TRBV12-3 or TRBV12-4 with TRBJ1-1; tentative D call: TRBD1 (5 bases). The CDR3 contains 14 residues. Trimming took 2 bases from V and 7 from J, leaving 14 bases between them. The CDR3: CASSLSPGPFEAFF. The CDR3 nucleotides read TGTGCCAGCAGTTTATCCCCGGGGCCTTTTGAAGCTTTCTTT.

This chain connects TRBV25-1 to TRBJ2-2; TRBD2 aligns across 9 bases. Germline V gene data show CDR1 as MGHDK and CDR2 as SYGVNS. This CDR3 has 16 residues. The J segment lost 5 bases and the V segment lost 4 bases, leaving 8 bases of the junction unmatched. The CDR3 coding sequence is TGTGCCAGCAGTGGATTAGCGGGAGTGTATACCGGGGAGCTGTTTTTT. This sequence encodes CASSGLAGVYTGELFF.

This clonotype has at least ten counts. The chain employs TRBV19 and TRBJ1-1; D remains unclear. Trimming took off 3 bases at V and 6 bases at J, with 11 bases between the two ends. This CDR3 spans 13 amino acids. Germline lookup yields CDR1 LNHDA and CDR2 SQIVND (reference sequence). The CDR3 sequence is CASSIPGIPEAFF. CDR3 bases: TGTGCCAGTAGTATCCCCGGGATACCTGAAGCTTTCTTT.

This clonotype was recorded many times. CDR3 in amino acids: CASSQDQGSWYGYTF. The CDR3 DNA sequence: TGCGCCAGCAGCCAAGATCAGGGATCCTGGTATGGCTACACCTTC. The chain links TRBV4-1 to TRBJ1-2, with TRBD1 as a possible D gene (5 bases). This CDR3 comprises 15 residues. The V end was cut by 0 bases, the J end by 5 bases, with 13 bases between. CDR1 is MGHRA and CDR2 is YSYEKL in the germline V gene.

This clonotype was recorded many times. The chain combines TRBV20-1 with TRBJ1-5; perhaps TRBD1 as D (5 bases). Trimming pared 5 bases from V and 16 bases from J, leaving 18 bases between. The CDR3 is 11 amino acids. CDR1 is DFQATT and CDR2 is SNEGSKA in the germline V gene (reference sequence). DNA of the CDR3: TGCAGTGCTCAGGGTGGGTCAATAGGACATTTT. It yields the protein CSAQGGSIGHF.

Concerning this clonotype itself: The junction departs from germline at one end; a sequencing error may be responsible. The chain links TRBV7-2 to TRBJ2-1; D uncertain. The CDR3 runs to 15 residues. CDR1 SGHTA and CDR2 FQGNSA come from the germline V gene. Here the CDR3 DNA reads TGTGCCAGTAGCTTACTTCACTCGATTTACAATGATCAGTTCTTC. It codes for CASSLLHSIYNDQFF. The full variable domain, completed using reference TRBV7-2 and TRBJ2-1, is GAGVSQSPSNKVTEKGKDVELRCDPISGHTALYWYRQSLGQGLEFLIYFQGNSAPDKSGLPSDRFSAERTGGSVSTLTIQRTQQEDSAVYLCASSLLHSIYNDQFFGPGTRLTVL.

The chain couples TRBV20-1 to TRBJ2-5; weak D call: TRBD2 (6 bases). Deletions cut 3 bases from V and 5 bases from J, with 13 bases between. CDR1 is DFQATT, CDR2 SNEGSKA, per germline (reference sequence). The CDR3 runs to 13 residues. For the CDR3, the DNA is TGCAGTGCTAGCTGGCTAGCGAAGGAGACCCAGTACTTC. It codes for CSASWLAKETQYF.

This clonotype was seen a single time. The chain combines TRBV12-3 or TRBV12-4 with TRBJ2-7; 9 bases map to TRBD1. Trimming removed 3 bases from V and 0 bases from J; junction bases left unmatched: 3. The CDR3 has 15 residues. CDR3 protein: CASSFGTGLSYEQYF. Here the CDR3 DNA reads TGTGCCAGCAGTTTCGGGACAGGGCTCTCCTACGAGCAGTACTTC.

This clonotype has a handful of counts. V usage is TRBV19 and J usage is TRBJ2-6, with a possible D match to TRBD1 (6 bases). CDR1 and CDR2 (germline): LNHDA, SQIVND (reference sequence). CDR3 length: 17 residues. V gave up 3 bases and J gave up 3 bases, with 15 bases separating them. The CDR3 region has the DNA TGTGCCAGTAGTATGGGGGCGTGGATCGGTGGGGCCAACGTCCTGACTTTC. Its translation is CASSMGAWIGGANVLTF.

This clonotype has ten or more counts. The genes are TRBV20-1 and TRBJ2-7; D gene uncertain. The CDR3 is made up of 13 amino acids. From germline, CDR1 is DFQATT and CDR2 SNEGSKA (reference sequence). V was pared by 3 bases and J by 2 bases, with 11 bases between. The CDR3: CSASGVTTYEQYF. CDR3 in DNA: TGCAGTGCTAGTGGCGTCACGACCTACGAGCAGTACTTC.

This clonotype was seen at least ten times. The chain uses TRBV4-2 and TRBJ1-1; D is uncertain. The CDR3 extends over 13 amino acids. Germline assignment: CDR1 LGHNA and CDR2 YNFKEQ. V dropped 8 bases and J dropped 4 bases, with 14 bases sitting between them. This CDR3 is CASVLGKGTEAFF. In DNA, the CDR3 is TGTGCCAGCGTACTCGGGAAAGGCACTGAAGCTTTCTTT.

This clonotype was seen at least ten times. The V call is TRBV2, the J call TRBJ2-4; 7 nucleotides match TRBD2. The germline CDR1 and CDR2 sequences are SNHLY and FYNNEI. The ends lost 1 base at V and 2 bases at J; junction bases unmatched: 11. This CDR3 is built from 18 residues. The DNA of the CDR3 is TGTGCCAGCAGTGAAGGCGTGGGCGGGAGTAGGACCAAAAACATTCAGTACTTC. Amino acids: CASSEGVGGSRTKNIQYF.

This chain's CDR3 is CASSYTSGAGETQYF. The CDR3 DNA is TGTGCCAGCAGTTACACCTCAGGGGCCGGGGAGACCCAGTACTTC. This chain links TRBV6-5 with TRBJ2-5, with D tentatively TRBD1 (6 bases). This CDR3 has 15 residues. V shed 2 bases and J shed 5 bases, with 15 bases lying between them. Germline V gene data show CDR1 as MNHEY and CDR2 as SVGAGI.

This clonotype was seen ten or more times. This rearrangement joins TRBV25-1 to TRBJ2-7, with D unresolved. There are 16 residues in the CDR3. Germline V gives CDR1 MGHDK, CDR2 SYGVNS. V gave up 1 base and J gave up 0 bases, with 13 bases separating them. The CDR3 DNA reads as TGTGCCAGCAGTGAATTAGGGCTAGAGGTCTCCTACGAGCAGTACTTC. This translates into CASSELGLEVSYEQYF.

This clonotype was counted ten times or more. This chain uses TRBV12-3 or TRBV12-4 with TRBJ2-7, with 10 positions matching TRBD2. This CDR3 comprises 17 residues. V trimming: 4 bases; J trimming: 0 bases; junction bases outside the gene matches: 9. As DNA, the CDR3 is TGTGCCAGCAGTTACGGTGGACTAGCGGACAGCTCCTACGAGCAGTACTTC. Its protein product is CASSYGGLADSSYEQYF.

This clonotype was counted at least ten times. The V call is TRBV6-5, the J call TRBJ2-2, with D perhaps given as TRBD1 or TRBD2 (6 bases each). The V and J ends lost 6 bases and 1 base respectively, with 12 bases between them. Germline CDR1 and CDR2: MNHEY and SVGAGI. CDR3 length equals 15 residues. The CDR3 coding sequence is TGTGCCAGCAGCCGCAGGGGAGGGAACACCGGGGAGCTGTTTTTT. Translated: CASSRRGGNTGELFF.

This clonotype was seen more than once but under ten times. The chain recombines TRBV15 with TRBJ1-3; D call uncertain. The CDR3 is 15 residues long. V lost 1 base, J lost 1 base, and 8 bases lay in between. Per the germline V gene, CDR1 is LNHNV and CDR2 is YYDKDF (reference sequence). The CDR3: CATSRGPGSGNTIYF. The CDR3 bases are TGTGCCACCAGCAGAGGCCCCGGATCTGGAAACACCATATATTTT.

In its sample, this clonotype was seen many times. The rearrangement links TRBV30 to TRBJ2-5, with TRBD2 matching 8 bases. From germline, CDR1 is GTSNPN and CDR2 SVGIG (reference sequence). CDR3 size: 15 residues. V gave up 2 bases and J gave up 5 bases; unmatched junction bases: 10. The CDR3 coding sequence is TGTGCCTGGAGTTCCGGGACTAGAGGAAAGGAGACCCAGTACTTC. It yields the protein CAWSSGTRGKETQYF.